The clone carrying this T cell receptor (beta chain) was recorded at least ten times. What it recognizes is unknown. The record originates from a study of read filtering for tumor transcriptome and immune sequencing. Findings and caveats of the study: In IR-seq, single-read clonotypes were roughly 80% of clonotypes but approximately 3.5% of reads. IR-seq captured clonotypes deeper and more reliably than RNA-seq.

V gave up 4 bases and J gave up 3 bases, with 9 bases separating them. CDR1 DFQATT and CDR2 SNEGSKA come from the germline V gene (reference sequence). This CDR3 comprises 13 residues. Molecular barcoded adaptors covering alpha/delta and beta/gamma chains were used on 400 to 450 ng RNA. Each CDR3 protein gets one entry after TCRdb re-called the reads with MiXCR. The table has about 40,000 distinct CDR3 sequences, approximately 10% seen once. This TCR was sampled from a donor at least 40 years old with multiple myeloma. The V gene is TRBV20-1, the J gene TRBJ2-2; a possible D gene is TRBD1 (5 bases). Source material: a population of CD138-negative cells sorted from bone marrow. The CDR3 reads CSATSTDTGELFF. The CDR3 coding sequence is TGCAGTGCTACTTCGACAGACACCGGGGAGCTGTTTTTT.